This T cell receptor (beta chain) is from a study of response to subunit inactivated influenza vaccine. General study points: Authors suggested each seasonal flu vaccination may recruit only limited numbers of new T cells.

With 2 bases clipped from V and 5 bases from J, the junction kept 4 bases outside the gene matches. CDR3 length equals 15 residues. As regards this clonotype: Its antigen is unidentified.

TCRdb re-derived calls from the RT-PCR reads in MiXCR, one entry per CDR3 protein. The sample lists roughly 190,000 distinct CDR3 sequences, 14% seen once, with roughly 24% in the top ten. Sequencing used CD8+ T cells sorted from PBMCs, obtained approximately 5 days after vaccination. The TCR comes from a man in his fifties who received an inactivated influenza vaccine. The V gene is TRBV12-3 or TRBV12-4, the J gene TRBJ2-7, with TRBD1 matching over 12 bases. CDR3 sequence: CASSLWDRGPHEQYF. The CDR3 bases are TGTGCCAGCAGTTTATGGGACAGGGGGCCCCACGAGCAGTACTTC.